The 5 T cell receptor beta chains listed next were all sequenced from one sample in a study of Ad26.COV2.S vaccination and SARS-CoV-2 variants. Method: immunoSEQ multiplex PCR; TCRdb's copy keeps in-frame clones and lacks some. The data contain 350,000 to 450,000 clones, about 85% of them singletons. Treatment given: 19 received Ad26.COV2.S at low or high dose, single or two shots; 5 received placebo; per-sample allocation not given. The samples date from day 63 after the first vaccine or placebo injection. The sequenced sample was peripheral blood, obtained in a trial of Ad26.COV2.S vaccine versus placebo. All receptors come from a person between 18 and 60 years old who received the Ad26.COV2.S COVID-19 vaccine or a placebo.

The V and J genes are TRBV3-1 (or the pseudogene TRBV3-2) and TRBJ2-5; the D gene is possibly TRBD2 (5 bases). This CDR3 region has 13 residues. V gave up 1 base and J gave up 4 bases, with 7 bases separating them. CDR1 is LGHDT, CDR2 YNNKEL, per germline (reference sequence). CDR3 nucleotide sequence: TGTGCCAGCAGCCAAGCGGGGTCAGAGACCCAGTACTTC. This codes for CASSQAGSETQYF.

The chain carries TRBV2 and TRBJ1-5, with D hard to call. This CDR3 region has 13 residues. V lost 6 bases to trimming and J lost 9 bases, with 15 bases between them. CDR1 and CDR2 from the germline V gene are SNHLY and FYNNEI. The CDR3 bases are TGTGCCAGCAGACCAGACCCAATTTGGCCCCAGCATTTT. Its translation: CASRPDPIWPQHF.

The chain joins TRBV27 to TRBJ2-1; 8 bases map to TRBD2. The CDR3 spans 17 residues. The V gene's germline CDR1 is MNHEY and CDR2 SMNVEV (reference sequence). The V segment lost 5 bases and the J segment 4 bases; nucleotides outside the gene matches: 13. The CDR3 here is CASSPSSGTRPYNEQFF. The DNA for the CDR3 is TGTGCCAGCAGTCCCTCCTCCGGGACTAGGCCATACAATGAGCAGTTCTTC.

The chain recombines TRBV7-8 with TRBJ2-3; the D gene is possibly TRBD1 (5 bases). The length of the CDR3 is 12 residues. Trimming stripped 5 bases from V and 4 bases from J, with 7 bases between. The germline V gene encodes CDR1 SGHVS and CDR2 FQNEAQ. Written as DNA, the CDR3 is TGTGCCAGCAGCCAGGGCGCAGATACGCAGTATTTT. This translates into CASSQGADTQYF. Using reference TRBV7-8 and TRBJ2-3 for the parts outside the CDR3, the full variable domain is GAGVSQSPRYKVAKRGQDVALRCDPISGHVSLFWYQQALGQGPEFLTYFQNEAQLDKSGLPSDRFFAERPEGSVSTLKIQRTQQEDSAVYLCASSQGADTQYFGPGTRLTVL.

The sample holds a few counts of this clone. The sample carries other DNA sequences with the same CDR3. The chain combines TRBV28 with TRBJ2-7, with 11 bases that match TRBD2. The V gene's germline CDR1 is MDHEN and CDR2 SYDVKM. V dropped 2 bases and J dropped 4; count of bases not matched to a gene: 4. The CDR3 has 15 residues. The CDR3 sequence: CASSLGVAGGYEQYF. In DNA form, the CDR3 reads TGTGCCAGCAGTTTAGGGGTAGCGGGGGGGTACGAGCAGTACTTC.